This is a list of T cell receptor beta chains from one sample in a study of T cell responses to AZD1222 COVID-19 vaccine. Profiled with immunoSEQ multiplex PCR; TCRdb holds only in-frame clones, not every one. There are more than 85,000 clones in the sample; around nine tenths occur only once, and about 15% lies in the top ten. Material: peripheral blood, obtained 28 days after the second AZD1222 dose. The receptors shown here come from an adult who received the AZD1222 COVID-19 vaccine. Each CDR3 is given with its conserved first and last residue. A D gene is named only where the DNA matches it firmly. A row's size may be missing; if present it is once, few, many or a size class.

NA	TRBV5-1	TRBJ1-1	TRBD1	TGCGCCAGCAGCGGACAGGAGCTATACACTGAAGCTTTCTTT	CASSGQELYTEAFF
NA	TRBV6-1	TRBJ1-5	TRBD1	TGTGCCAGCAGTGAATTGGGGCAGGGGGTCGTCGTGTCCCAGCATTTT	CASSELGQGVVVSQHF
NA	TRBV5-1	TRBJ1-6	NA	TGCGCCAGCAGCTTGGCTGGGGTGTCCAGATCACCCCTCCACTTT	CASSLAGVSRSPLHF
NA	TRBV7-9	TRBJ2-7	NA	TGTGCCAGCAGCGACGGGCGGGCCGCCTACGAGCAGTACTTC	CASSDGRAAYEQYF
NA	TRBV27	TRBJ1-6	NA	TGTGCCAGCAGTGAAATTAATTCACCCCTCCACTTT	CASSEINSPLHF
NA	TRBV10-3	TRBJ1-1	TRBD1	TGTGCCACCGCCCCCCAACAGGGGACTGGGACTGAAGCTTTCTTT	CATAPQQGTGTEAFF
once	TRBV3-1/TRBV3-2	TRBJ2-2	TRBD2	TGTGCCAGCAGCCAAAGCGGGGGGGCCTTCGGGGAGCTGTTTTTT	CASSQSGGAFGELFF
few	TRBV6-6	TRBJ1-4	NA	TGTGCCAGCAGAACAGCAACTAATGAAAAACTGTTTTTT	CASRTATNEKLFF
NA	TRBV7-9	TRBJ2-3	NA	TGTGCCAGCAGCGCGACAGGCCCCATCTCTAGCACAGATACGCAGTATTTT	CASSATGPISSTDTQYF
NA	TRBV10-1	TRBJ2-7	NA	TGCGCCAGCAGTGAGGGGGGCGCGGGATACGAGCAGTACTTC	CASSEGGAGYEQYF
NA	TRBV27	TRBJ2-5	NA	TGTGCCAGCAGTTTACGGGCCAGGGTTCGCGAGACCCAGTACTTC	CASSLRARVRETQYF
NA	TRBV6-6	TRBJ2-7	NA	TGTGCCAGCAGCCAGGGGACATTAGGAGTATCCTACGAGCAGTACTTC	CASSQGTLGVSYEQYF
NA	TRBV19	TRBJ2-1	TRBD1	TGTGCCAGTAGTATTCGGGACAGTACTTACAATGAGCAGTTCTTC	CASSIRDSTYNEQFF
NA	TRBV19	TRBJ1-2	NA	TGTGCCAGTAGTAGTGACAGCTGGGGCAAGAATGGCTACACCTTC	CASSSDSWGKNGYTF
NA	TRBV7-2	TRBJ1-2	TRBD1	TGTGCCAGCAGCCCGTTGAGGGACAGGGGTCACTATGGCTACACCTTC	CASSPLRDRGHYGYTF
once	TRBV28	TRBJ2-7	TRBD2	TGTGCCAGCAGTTTTCCGGGACTAGCGTCCTACGAGCAGTACTTC	CASSFPGLASYEQYF
NA	TRBV10-3	TRBJ2-1	NA	TGTGCCATCAGTGAGTCATCTGGGATCTACAATGAGCAGTTCTTC	CAISESSGIYNEQFF
NA	TRBV2	TRBJ1-1	NA	TGTGCCAGCAGTGGAACGCGGGGTACTGAAGCTTTCTTT	CASSGTRGTEAFF
few	TRBV21-1	TRBJ2-7	NA	TGTGCCAGCAGCAAAGTATGGGGGGGTAGCTCCTACGAGCAGTACTTC	CASSKVWGGSSYEQYF
NA	TRBV5-1	TRBJ2-7	TRBD1	TGCGCCAGCAGCTACCGGCCCCTACGGGACAGCACATCCTACGAGCAGTACTTC	CASSYRPLRDSTSYEQYF
NA	TRBV19	TRBJ1-5	NA	TGTGCCAGTAGTTTGGGGGGCTTGAGCAATCAGCCCCAGCATTTT	CASSLGGLSNQPQHF
NA	TRBV5-4	TRBJ1-1	TRBD1	TGTGCCAGCAGCCCCCGCCAGGGGGGCACTGAAGCTTTCTTT	CASSPRQGGTEAFF
NA	TRBV7-2	TRBJ1-2	NA	TGTGCCAGCAGCTTGGGACAAGGTTGGGGAGAGGGCTATGGCTACACCTTC	CASSLGQGWGEGYGYTF
once	TRBV10-3	TRBJ2-1	TRBD1	TGTGCCATCAGTGGCGGCCGGACAGGGAATGAGCAGTTCTTC	CAISGGRTGNEQFF
NA	TRBV4-1	TRBJ1-1	TRBD1	TGCGCCAGCAGCCAGATGGACAGGAGGAACACTGAAGCTTTCTTT	CASSQMDRRNTEAFF
once	TRBV9	TRBJ2-1	NA	TGTGCCAGCAGCGTAGTCCCAGCGGGTGAGCAGTTCTTC	CASSVVPAGEQFF
few	TRBV5-1	TRBJ2-7	NA	TGCGCCAGCAGCTCGGCATACGAGCAGTACTTC	CASSSAYEQYF
NA	TRBV11-2	TRBJ1-1	NA	TGTGCCAGCAGCGCTCGGGGGGACACTGAAGCTTTCTTT	CASSARGDTEAFF
NA	TRBV30	TRBJ1-3	NA	TGTGCCTGGAGCCCGGCTTCTGGAAACACCATATATTTT	CAWSPASGNTIYF
NA	TRBV3-1/TRBV3-2	TRBJ2-7	TRBD2	TGTGCCAGCAGCCCACCTGGGACTAGCGGGAGTGGAGAGCAGTACTTC	CASSPPGTSGSGEQYF
NA	TRBV5-1	TRBJ1-3	NA	TGCGCCAGCAGCTTAGGAGGTATTGGAAACACCATATATTTT	CASSLGGIGNTIYF
NA	TRBV27	TRBJ1-2	NA	TGTGCCAGCAGTTTCGGCGGCTATGCGGGCTACACCTTC	CASSFGGYAGYTF
NA	TRBV30	TRBJ1-2	NA	TGTGCCTGGAGTCCGGGGGCGATGGGAGGCTACACCTTC	CAWSPGAMGGYTF
few	TRBV19	TRBJ1-2	NA	TGTGCCAGTAGCCCTGGACGCCTCGGCTACACCTTC	CASSPGRLGYTF
NA	TRBV3-1/TRBV3-2	TRBJ2-7	TRBD1	TGTGCCAGCAGCGACAGGGACTACGAGCAGTACTTC	CASSDRDYEQYF
NA	TRBV19	TRBJ1-2	NA	TGTGCCAGTAGTATGGTCCACAGCGCGAACTATGGCTACACCTTC	CASSMVHSANYGYTF
NA	TRBV12-5	TRBJ1-2	NA	TGTGCTAGTGGTCTATCACCGGGATCACTTAACTATGGCTACACCTTC	CASGLSPGSLNYGYTF
NA	TRBV11-3	TRBJ1-1	NA	TGTGCCAGCAGCTTAGATCTGGGGGGGCTGGTTGGGACTGAAGCTTTCTTT	CASSLDLGGLVGTEAFF
NA	TRBV7-2	TRBJ2-1	NA	TGTGCCAGCAGCACCAGCTCCTACAATGAGCAGTTCTTC	CASSTSSYNEQFF
NA	TRBV12-5	TRBJ1-2	TRBD1	TGTGCTAGTGGAGACGGGACAGGGGGGAAGAGCTATGGCTACACCTTC	CASGDGTGGKSYGYTF
NA	TRBV5-4	TRBJ1-1	NA	TGTGCCAGCAGCTTGGGACTCCTTGAAGCTTTCTTT	CASSLGLLEAFF
NA	TRBV24-1	TRBJ2-7	TRBD2	TGTGCCACCAGTGGAGCTAGCGGAAGCGAGCAGTACTTC	CATSGASGSEQYF